The 26 T cell receptor beta chains below were found in one sample sequenced in a study of blood T cell repertoires in COVID-19 (TCRdb year 2020). Library preparation used the immunoSEQ multiplex PCR assay. Held by TCRdb, this immuneACCESS table contains in-frame sequences only and omits some clones. Under half of the omission traces to an unresolved V gene where checked; the cause of the rest is unknown. This sample is represented by under 150,000 clones; approximately 73% of them were singletons. The top ten clonotypes cover 4.2% of the sample. The sequencing input was peripheral blood. Every receptor here comes from a man aged 55 to 70 with acute or convalescent COVID-19.

The CDR3 sequence is CASSSTGHTEAFF. In DNA form, the CDR3 reads TGTGCCAGCAGCTCCACAGGTCACACTGAAGCTTTCTTT. The rearrangement uses TRBV5-5 and TRBJ1-1, with D possibly matching TRBD1 (5 bases). The CDR3 has 13 residues. V lost 3 bases and J 3 bases, leaving 9 bases between the germline ends. Germline CDR1 SGHKS, CDR2 YYEKEE (reference sequence).

Details on this clone: The sample carries other DNA sequences with the same CDR3. The genes are TRBV7-9 and TRBJ2-7, with D perhaps TRBD1 (6 bases). Trimming removed 3 bases at V and 4 bases at J, with 13 bases between. CDR1 is SEHNR, CDR2 FQNEAQ, per germline (reference sequence). The CDR3 consists of 14 residues. As DNA, the CDR3 is TGTGCCAGCAGCTTCGGACAGTACCCTTACGAGCAGTACTTC. Encoded protein: CASSFGQYPYEQYF. Complete variable domain (other parts from reference TRBV7-9 and TRBJ2-7): DTGVSQNPRHKITKRGQNVTFRCDPISEHNRLYWYRQTLGQGPEFLTYFQNEAQLEKSRLLSDRFSAERPKGSFSTLEIQRTEQGDSAMYLCASSFGQYPYEQYFGPGTRLTVT.

V and J are TRBV11-3 and TRBJ2-3; D might be TRBD1 (5 bases). The CDR3 consists of 12 residues. The germline V gene encodes CDR1 SGHNT and CDR2 YENEEA. V lost 4 bases to trimming and J lost 7 bases, with 9 bases between them. CDR3 coding DNA: TGTGCCAGCAGCTCTTCAGGGAATACGCAGTATTTT. It encodes CASSSSGNTQYF.

This rearrangement joins TRBV28 to TRBJ2-3, with TRBD2 identical over 8 bases. Per the germline V gene, CDR1 is MDHEN and CDR2 is SYDVKM. The ends lost 2 bases at V and 4 bases at J; junction bases unmatched: 14. The CDR3 spans 18 residues. CDR3: CASSLRGPGLEGADTQYF. The CDR3 DNA is TGTGCCAGCAGTTTACGAGGACCGGGACTAGAAGGGGCAGATACGCAGTATTTT.

The gene calls are TRBV23-1 and TRBJ2-3; TRBD2 aligns across 8 bases. TRBV23-1 counts as an open reading frame of uncertain function. CDR3 size: 16 residues. The V and J ends lost 3 bases and 2 bases, in that order; junction bases with no gene match: 7. CDR3 in DNA: TGCGCCAGCAGTCAGGAGGGACTAGACCTCACAGATACGCAGTATTTT. Protein product: CASSQEGLDLTDTQYF.

This chain links TRBV7-9 with TRBJ2-3, with 13 bases identical to TRBD2. CDR1 is SEHNR and CDR2 is FQNEAQ in the germline V gene (reference sequence). J was trimmed by 3 bases and V by 5 bases; bases with no gene match: 8. The CDR3 covers 17 residues. CDR3: CASSRRTSGSWTDTQYF. For the CDR3, the DNA is TGTGCCAGCAGCCGCCGGACTAGCGGGAGTTGGACAGATACGCAGTATTTT.

This rearrangement joins TRBV5-4 to TRBJ1-1; 10 bases fit TRBD1. CDR1 is SGHNT and CDR2 is YYREEE in the germline V gene (reference sequence). The CDR3 is 17 amino acids. Trimming took 6 bases from V and 3 from J; bases not matched to a gene: 14. CDR3 sequence reads: CASTLMGQGLGYTEAFF. CDR3 nucleotides: TGTGCCAGCACCTTAATGGGACAGGGGCTAGGGTACACTGAAGCTTTCTTT.

The chain carries TRBV18 and TRBJ2-7; 9 positions match TRBD1. Trimming at V came to 3 bases and at J to 5 bases, leaving 8 bases not matched to a gene. Germline V gene sequence: CDR1 KGHSH, CDR2 LQKENI. The CDR3 runs to 15 residues. The CDR3 loop reads CASSPRTGQGNEQYF. For the CDR3, the DNA is TGTGCCAGCTCACCCCGAACGGGACAGGGTAACGAGCAGTACTTC.

V gene TRBV3-1 (or the pseudogene TRBV3-2) combines with J gene TRBJ2-7; 9 nucleotides align to TRBD2. Germline CDR1 is LGHDT and CDR2 is YNNKEL (reference sequence). The V and J ends lost 4 bases and 7 bases, in that order; junction bases with no gene match: 5. There are 13 residues in the CDR3. This CDR3 is CASSRGGEREQYF. Written as DNA, the CDR3 is TGTGCCAGCAGCCGCGGGGGGGAAAGAGAGCAGTACTTC.

J is TRBJ2-2 and V is TRBV5-5; D is uncertain. The CDR3 contains 13 residues. Germline assignment: CDR1 SGHKS and CDR2 YYEKEE (reference sequence). V lost 5 bases to trimming and J lost 3 bases, with 8 bases between them. The DNA for the CDR3 is TGTGCCAGCAGTTTCCTAGACACCGGGGAGCTGTTTTTT. Protein sequence: CASSFLDTGELFF.

As concerns this clone: The sample has other DNA sequences that encode this CDR3 too. The CDR3 region has the DNA TGTGCCAGCAGTTACTCTACTAGCGGGAGCTACGAGCAGTACTTC. As protein: CASSYSTSGSYEQYF. The chain links TRBV6-5 to TRBJ2-7, with 11 positions matching TRBD2. Germline-derived CDR1 and CDR2 are MNHEY and SVGAGI. The CDR3 length is 15 residues. Trimming removed 0 bases from V and 3 bases from J; junction bases left unmatched: 1.

The genes are TRBV13 and TRBJ1-3; D gene unclear. The CDR3 extends over 19 amino acids. Germline-derived CDR1 and CDR2 are PRHDT and FYEKMQ (reference sequence). V lost 7 bases and J 4 bases, leaving 29 bases between the germline ends. The CDR3 sequence: CASTLTWAGPGRVGNTIYF. In DNA, the CDR3 is TGTGCCAGCACCCTAACATGGGCAGGTCCGGGGAGGGTCGGAAACACCATATATTTT.

V is TRBV2 and J is TRBJ1-1, with D uncertain. The CDR3 is made up of 16 amino acids. Between the trimmed V and J ends, which lost 7 bases and 4 bases, there was a span of 22 bases. Germline loops: CDR1 SNHLY, CDR2 FYNNEI. The CDR3 region has the DNA TGTGCCAGCACCTACCTGACTAGGCCCCTGACCACTGAAGCTTTCTTT. Amino acids: CASTYLTRPLTTEAFF.

CDR3 in DNA: TGTGCCAGCAGCGTAGATTTAAGCGGTACTACCTACGAGCAGTACTTC. This encodes CASSVDLSGTTYEQYF. This chain connects TRBV9 to TRBJ2-7; D possibly corresponds to TRBD2 (5 bases). V was shortened by 0 bases and J by 2 bases, with 15 bases between the two germline ends. The CDR3 sequence is 16 residues long. The germline V gene encodes CDR1 SGDLS and CDR2 YYNGEE.

The CDR3 spells CSVDDRDGTGSREQYF. The CDR3 DNA reads as TGCAGCGTTGATGACAGGGATGGGACAGGATCGAGGGAGCAGTACTTC. The V call is TRBV29-1, the J call TRBJ2-7; 8 positions match TRBD1. V gave up 3 bases and J gave up 7 bases; unmatched junction bases: 17. From germline, CDR1 is SQVTM and CDR2 ANQGSEA. The CDR3 is 16 amino acids.

With respect to this clone: Other nucleotide sequences from this sample produce the same CDR3. The CDR3 region is CASSPLQGMGGYTF. The CDR3 nucleotides read TGCGCCAGCAGCCCGTTACAGGGGATGGGTGGCTACACCTTC. The rearrangement uses TRBV5-1 and TRBJ1-2; 7 bases fit TRBD1. CDR1 is SGHRS, CDR2 YFSETQ, per germline. The length of the CDR3 is 14 residues. Trimming at V came to 4 bases and at J to 7 bases, leaving 10 bases not matched to a gene.

This clone turned up a few times. The gene calls are TRBV10-3 and TRBJ2-3; 10 positions agree with TRBD2. V lost 7 bases and J lost 5; bases outside the gene matches: 6. Looked up from germline, CDR1 is ENHRY and CDR2 is SYGVKD. This CDR3 comprises 14 residues. The CDR3 loop is CAIKASGSLDTQYF. In nucleotides, the CDR3 is TGTGCCATCAAGGCTAGCGGGAGTTTAGATACGCAGTATTTT.

This clone was recorded once. The J gene is TRBJ2-1, the V gene TRBV5-4; 9 bases fit TRBD2. Germline CDR1 reads SGHNT; CDR2 reads YYREEE (reference sequence). The CDR3 contains 15 residues. The V gene end was trimmed by 4 bases and the J gene end by 10 bases; junction bases not matched to a gene: 12. The CDR3 nucleotides read TGTGCCAGCAGCCCCGGGGGCGGGAGGGCTGGGGAGCAGTTCTTC. Its protein is CASSPGGGRAGEQFF.

The genes are TRBV28 and TRBJ2-1, with D possibly matching TRBD2 (6 bases). Trimming removed 6 bases at V and 3 bases at J, with 9 bases between. This CDR3 is 13 amino acids long. CDR1 and CDR2 from the germline V gene are MDHEN and SYDVKM. This CDR3 is CASSWGLYNEQFF. In DNA, the CDR3 is TGTGCCAGCAGCTGGGGACTCTACAATGAGCAGTTCTTC.

The V and J genes are TRBV28 and TRBJ1-5; 7 bases are a match to TRBD1. Unmatched junction bases numbered 6, after V lost 7 bases and J lost 6 bases. Germline values: CDR1 MDHEN, CDR2 SYDVKM. CDR3 size: 13 residues. The DNA of the CDR3 is TGTGCCAGCAAACAGGGGACGGTTCAGCCCCAGCATTTT. This codes for CASKQGTVQPQHF. Looking up the rest from reference TRBV28 and TRBJ1-5 gives the full variable domain: DVKVTQSSRYLVKRTGEKVFLECVQDMDHENMFWYRQDPGLGLRLIYFSYDVKMKEKGDIPEGYSVSREKKERFSLILESASTNQTSMYLCASKQGTVQPQHFGDGTRLSIL.

The chain combines TRBV3-1 (or the pseudogene TRBV3-2) with TRBJ2-5, with TRBD2 matching over 7 bases. Per the germline V gene, CDR1 is LGHDT and CDR2 is YNNKEL (reference sequence). V was clipped by 6 bases and J by 5 bases; unmatched bases: 9. This CDR3 has 14 amino acids. CDR3 protein: CASRPGLAEETQYF. Written as DNA, the CDR3 is TGTGCCAGCAGGCCCGGGCTAGCGGAGGAGACCCAGTACTTC.

A remark on this clone: Other DNA sequences in the same sample also yield this CDR3. V gene TRBV6-6 combines with J gene TRBJ2-5; 10 nucleotides agree with TRBD2. V was clipped by 5 bases and J by 4 bases; unmatched bases: 13. Germline V CDR1 and CDR2: MNHNY, SVGAGI (reference sequence). The CDR3 contains 17 residues. This CDR3 reads CASSLGLAPRRGETQYF. The DNA for the CDR3 is TGTGCCAGCAGTCTGGGACTAGCGCCAAGAAGAGGAGAGACCCAGTACTTC.

The chain carries TRBV5-4 and TRBJ2-5, with 8 bases fitting TRBD1. The CDR3 covers 14 residues. Germline CDR1 is SGHNT and CDR2 is YYREEE (reference sequence). With 0 bases clipped from V and 3 bases from J, the junction kept 1 base outside the gene matches. The CDR3 nucleotides read TGTGCCAGCAGCTTGGTGGGACAGGAAGAGACCCAGTACTTC. It translates to CASSLVGQEETQYF.

The chain has TRBV19 and TRBJ2-1; TRBD2 is a possible D gene (5 bases). The V and J ends lost 9 bases and 8 bases respectively, with 11 bases between them. CDR3 length equals 11 residues. Germline lookup yields CDR1 LNHDA and CDR2 SQIVND (reference sequence). The CDR3 here is CASSPGYEQFF. Written as DNA, the CDR3 is TGTGCCAGCAGCCCGGGGTATGAGCAGTTCTTC.

The chain employs TRBV4-1 and TRBJ2-3; TRBD2 matches at 10 bases. The CDR3 totals 17 residues. The germline CDR1 and CDR2 sequences are MGHRA and YSYEKL. The J segment lost 0 bases and the V segment lost 1 base, leaving 4 bases of the junction unmatched. In DNA form, the CDR3 reads TGCGCCAGCAGCCAAGTAACTAGCGGGACTAGCACAGATACGCAGTATTTT. Encoded protein: CASSQVTSGTSTDTQYF.

The rearrangement links TRBV19 to TRBJ1-3, with a weak D call TRBD1 (6 bases). The V and J ends lost 3 bases and 3 bases respectively, with 12 bases between them. CDR1 LNHDA and CDR2 SQIVND come from the germline V gene (reference sequence). The CDR3 has 15 residues. Here the CDR3 reads CASSIGGPGGNTIYF. CDR3 DNA: TGTGCCAGTAGTATCGGGGGGCCCGGTGGAAACACCATATATTTT.